The 25 T cell receptor beta chains below all came from one sample that was sequenced in a study of blood T cells in healthy people across ages. The authors ran a second PCR of about 7 to 11 cycles using a sample-barcoded 5' primer and a J-beta primer mix. TCRdb re-analysed the 5' RACE reads in MiXCR, keeping a single row per CDR3 protein. The sample lists 1.5 million to 2 million distinct CDR3 sequences; 28% were seen once. Sequences were obtained from blood. These receptors all come from a woman in her thirties in good health.

Many counts were recorded for this clonotype. This chain links TRBV14 with TRBJ2-7, with 8 nucleotides matching TRBD2. J was trimmed by 2 bases and V by 1 base; bases with no gene match: 1. The germline gives CDR1 SGHDN, CDR2 FVKESK. The CDR3 runs 14 residues. The CDR3 spells CASSQAGGPYEQYF. The CDR3 DNA is TGTGCCAGCAGCCAAGCGGGGGGGCCCTACGAGCAGTACTTC.

V and J are TRBV7-2 and TRBJ2-5; TRBD2 agrees at 9 bases. Trimming removed 5 bases from V and 13 bases from J; junction bases left unmatched: 14. Germline V lookup: CDR1 SGHTA, CDR2 FQGNSA. The CDR3 extends over 14 amino acids. The CDR3 bases are TGTGCCAGCAGCCCGGGGACTAGCCGGTACGAGCGGTACTTC. Amino acid sequence: CASSPGTSRYERYF.

The chain couples TRBV5-5 to TRBJ2-1; D unclear. Deletions cut 7 bases from V and 5 bases from J, with 13 bases between. The CDR3 consists of 13 residues. Germline V gene lookup returns CDR1 SGHKS and CDR2 YYEKEE (reference sequence). The CDR3 spells CASALYGDNEQFF. The CDR3 region has the DNA TGTGCCAGCGCCCTATATGGCGACAATGAGCAGTTCTTC.

The chain recombines TRBV18 with TRBJ2-3; D not certain. V was clipped by 5 bases and J by 0 bases, with 9 bases between them. Germline V lookup: CDR1 KGHSH, CDR2 LQKENI. The CDR3 is 14 residues long. CDR3 DNA sequence: TGTGCCAGCTCAGGGCCGGCAAGCACAGATACGCAGTATTTT. Translation gives CASSGPASTDTQYF.

Comments on this clonotype: A much larger clonotype is one base distant, so this may be a read error. The CDR3 DNA sequence: TGTGCCACCAGCAAGGGCAGAAGCTCTGGGGCCAACGTCCTGATTTTC. Its translation is CATSKGRSSGANVLIF. The rearrangement joins TRBV15 to TRBJ2-6; possible D gene TRBD1, 5 bases. This CDR3 contains 16 residues. The germline gives CDR1 LNHNV, CDR2 YYDKDF (reference sequence).

This clonotype has at least ten counts. The genes are TRBV7-2 and TRBJ2-3, with D hard to call. Trimming removed 2 bases at V and 2 bases at J, with 14 bases between. CDR1 SGHTA and CDR2 FQGNSA come from the germline V gene. The CDR3 runs 16 residues. CDR3 DNA sequence: TGTGCCAGCAGCTTAAACCCCGCACCCTTCACAGATACGCAGTATTTT. This sequence encodes CASSLNPAPFTDTQYF.

This clonotype was counted at least ten times. J is TRBJ2-1 and V is TRBV20-1; D unresolved. The CDR3 has 10 amino acids. Germline CDR1 and CDR2: DFQATT and SNEGSKA (reference sequence). The V gene lost 6 bases and the J gene lost 10 bases, with 10 bases spanning the gap. The CDR3 nucleotides are TGCAGTGCCATCCTAGAAGAGCAGTTCTTC. This encodes CSAILEEQFF.

This clonotype appeared a few times. The rearrangement joins TRBV28 to TRBJ2-1, with a possible D match to TRBD1 (7 bases). In germline, CDR1 is MDHEN, CDR2 SYDVKM. CDR3 length equals 15 residues. With 8 bases removed from V and 6 bases from J, the gap between germline ends came to 20 bases. CDR3 in amino acids: CASLNPEGAGNEQFF. The CDR3 region has the DNA TGTGCCAGCTTAAACCCGGAGGGGGCGGGCAATGAGCAGTTCTTC.

This clonotype was detected ten times or more. The V and J genes are TRBV2 and TRBJ2-6; the D gene is possibly TRBD1 (5 bases). The CDR3 is made up of 15 amino acids. V dropped 4 bases and J dropped 1 base, with 8 bases sitting between them. Germline assignment: CDR1 SNHLY and CDR2 FYNNEI. CDR3 DNA sequence: TGTGCCAGCAGTGTATCAGGGTCTGGGGCCAACGTCCTGACTTTC. It encodes CASSVSGSGANVLTF.

Here the CDR3 reads CASSPPESFLEQYF. The CDR3, as DNA: TGTGCCAGCAGTCCACCGGAGAGTTTCTTAGAGCAGTACTTC. This chain connects TRBV28 to TRBJ2-7; D is unresolved. The V gene lost 5 bases and the J gene lost 7 bases, with 18 bases spanning the gap. Germline-derived CDR1 and CDR2 are MDHEN and SYDVKM. The CDR3 length is 14 residues.

This clonotype was observed at least ten times. The chain carries TRBV12-3 or TRBV12-4 and TRBJ1-4; 9 bases line up with TRBD1. Trimming cost V 5 bases and J 8 bases; bases outside gene matches: 6. The CDR3 loop spans 14 amino acids. The CDR3 DNA is TGTGCCAGCAGTCGACAGGGGGGTCGAGAAAAACTGTTTTTT. It specifies CASSRQGGREKLFF.

Regarding this clonotype: At one boundary the junction diverges from the germline segment, which might be a read error. The chain carries TRBV6-6 and TRBJ2-1; D may be TRBD2 (5 bases). CDR1 and CDR2 (germline): MNHNY, SVGAGI (reference sequence). The CDR3 runs 15 residues. The DNA of the CDR3 is TGTGCCAGCAGTTCGAGCGGAAGCTCCTACAGTGAGCAGTTCTTC. This gives the protein CASSSSGSSYSEQFF.

A single count supports this clonotype. The germline gene is not matched at one end of the junction; a read error may be the cause. The genes are TRBV12-3 or TRBV12-4 and TRBJ2-1; 8 nucleotides match TRBD2. The CDR3 length is 12 residues. The CDR3 loop is CASGFGGRIRFF. CDR3 sequence (DNA): TGTGCCAGCGGTTTTGGCGGGAGGATCCGGTTCTTC.

This clonotype appeared many times. The rearrangement joins TRBV5-6 to TRBJ2-7; 8 bases align to TRBD1. Germline CDR1 SGHDT, CDR2 YYEEEE. CDR3 length: 14 amino acids. Germline trimming cut 4 bases from V and 6 bases from J; bases unmatched to any gene: 9. Written as DNA, the CDR3 is TGTGCCAGCAGCGGACAACAGGGGGTGGGCGAGCAGTACTTC. Its protein product is CASSGQQGVGEQYF.

This clonotype was observed many times. The chain links TRBV20-1 to TRBJ2-1, with 9 bases aligning to TRBD2. This CDR3 is 15 amino acids long. V was pared by 5 bases and J by 5 bases, with 10 bases of the junction left unmatched. CDR1 is DFQATT, CDR2 SNEGSKA, per germline (reference sequence). The CDR3 DNA sequence: TGCAGTGCTGGGGTAGCGGGAGACACCGACAATGAGCAGTTCTTC. The encoded protein is CSAGVAGDTDNEQFF.

There are many counts of this clonotype. The CDR3 sequence: CASSYSGGRAGLGEQYF. The CDR3 coding sequence is TGTGCCAGCAGTTACTCAGGCGGGAGGGCCGGTTTGGGCGAGCAGTACTTC. The chain uses TRBV6-5 and TRBJ2-7; the match to TRBD2 covers 9 bases. The germline V gene has CDR1 MNHEY and CDR2 SVGAGI. This CDR3 is 17 amino acids long. V trimming: 0 bases; J trimming: 6 bases; junction bases outside the gene matches: 12.

This clonotype was detected only a few times. The chain employs TRBV12-3 or TRBV12-4 and TRBJ1-5; 7 nucleotides match TRBD1. CDR3 length: 12 residues. J lost 6 bases, V lost 9 bases, and 5 bases had no gene match. The CDR3 is CASTGATQPQHF. In nucleotides, the CDR3 is TGTGCCAGTACAGGGGCCACTCAGCCCCAGCATTTT.

V is TRBV5-1 and J is TRBJ2-7; D gene unclear. The CDR3 is 14 amino acids. CDR1 is SGHRS and CDR2 is YFSETQ in the germline V gene. Trimming took 5 bases from V and 3 from J, leaving 15 bases between them. CDR3 sequence reads: CASSRVTGIYEQYF. CDR3 nucleotide sequence: TGCGCCAGCAGTCGGGTTACTGGTATCTACGAGCAGTACTTC.

A remark on this clonotype: Being one base from a much bigger clone, this may be a read error. The chain uses TRBV28 and TRBJ2-1; D is uncertain. Germline V gene sequence: CDR1 MDHEN, CDR2 SYDVKM. V lost 6 bases, J lost 10 bases, and 13 bases lay in between. CDR3 length equals 12 residues. The CDR3 bases are TGTGCCAGCAGAGGAACTGTTGGGGAGCAGTTCTTC. It is translated as CASRGTVGEQFF.

The genes are TRBV9 and TRBJ1-3, with D possibly TRBD1 on 6 matching bases. The CDR3 totals 15 residues. Germline-derived CDR1 and CDR2 are SGDLS and YYNGEE. V was shortened by 7 bases and J by 0 bases, with 14 bases between the two germline ends. The CDR3: CASGVGASSGNTIYF. The DNA for the CDR3 is TGTGCCAGCGGGGTGGGGGCCAGCTCTGGAAACACCATATATTTT. Filled out from reference TRBV9 and TRBJ1-3, the complete variable domain reads DSGVTQTPKHLITATGQRVTLRCSPRSGDLSVYWYQQSLDQGLQFLIQYYNGEERAKGNILERFSAQQFPDLHSELNLSSLELGDSALYFCASGVGASSGNTIYFGEGSWLTVV.

This clonotype was detected a few times. The chain couples TRBV4-2 to TRBJ1-5; no reliable D call. The V end lost 0 bases, the J end lost 6 bases, and 9 bases lay between the germline ends. Germline CDR1 LGHNA, CDR2 YNFKEQ. The CDR3 has 14 amino acids. The CDR3 loop reads CASSQEVTLQPQHF. CDR3 nucleotides: TGTGCCAGCAGCCAAGAGGTTACACTTCAGCCCCAGCATTTT.

Note on this clonotype: One end of the junction does not line up with germline, which may come from a read error. The chain employs TRBV7-9 and TRBJ2-7, with 16 bases fitting TRBD2. Matching the DNA end better, TRBJ2-5 makes the J call doubtful. The CDR3 is 17 residues long. Germline V lookup: CDR1 SEHNR, CDR2 FQNEAQ (reference sequence). The CDR3 is CASSSTGLAGGQGTQYF. As DNA, the CDR3 is TGTGCCAGCAGCTCCACGGGACTAGCGGGAGGGCAAGGGACCCAGTACTTC.

This clonotype has only a few counts. This chain uses TRBV29-1 with TRBJ1-2; D is unresolved. V lost 1 base and J lost 8, with 17 bases in between. CDR3 length: 14 amino acids. Germline V gene data show CDR1 as SQVTM and CDR2 as ANQGSEA. The CDR3 nucleotides read TGCAGCGTTGAAGCCCGGGCATTGCCGAGCGGCTACACCTTC. Translating it yields CSVEARALPSGYTF.

This clonotype was found many times. A read error may account for a junction end that differs from germline. The chain couples TRBV3-1 to TRBJ2-7, with TRBD2 matching 7 bases. CDR3 length: 17 amino acids. Per germline, CDR1 LGHDT and CDR2 YNNKEL (reference sequence). In DNA, the CDR3 is TGTGCCAGCAGTCAAGCGGGGCGAGACGGGTACTCCTACGAGCAGTACTTC. Protein product: CASSQAGRDGYSYEQYF.

For this clonotype: This could be a read error, since a much larger clone is one nucleotide away. The V call is TRBV2, the J call TRBJ2-3; D perhaps matches TRBD1 (5 bases). Germline CDR1 SNHLY, CDR2 FYNNEI. The CDR3 is 14 residues long. CDR3 in amino acids: CACSDGAGTDTQYF. CDR3 in DNA: TGTGCCTGCAGTGATGGGGCAGGCACAGATACGCAGTATTTT.